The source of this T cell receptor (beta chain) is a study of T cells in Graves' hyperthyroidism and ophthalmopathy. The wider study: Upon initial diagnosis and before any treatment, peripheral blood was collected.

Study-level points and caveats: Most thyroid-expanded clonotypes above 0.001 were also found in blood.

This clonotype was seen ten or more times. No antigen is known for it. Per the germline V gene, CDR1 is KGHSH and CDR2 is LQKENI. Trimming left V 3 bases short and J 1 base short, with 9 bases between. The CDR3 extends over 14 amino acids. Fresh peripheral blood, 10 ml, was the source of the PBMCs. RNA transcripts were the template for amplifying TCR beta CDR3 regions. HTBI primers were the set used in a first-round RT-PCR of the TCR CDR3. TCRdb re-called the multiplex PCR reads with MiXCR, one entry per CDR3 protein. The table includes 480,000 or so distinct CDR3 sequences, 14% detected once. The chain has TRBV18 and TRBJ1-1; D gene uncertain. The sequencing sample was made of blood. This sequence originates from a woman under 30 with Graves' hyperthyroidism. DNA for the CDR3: TGTGCCAGCTCACCCTCTTTGGCGAACACTGAAGCTTTCTTT. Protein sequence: CASSPSLANTEAFF.